Shown below are 4 T cell receptor beta chains from a single sample sequenced in a study of T-cell memory formation after mild COVID-19. TCRdb redid the calling of the 5' RACE reads with MiXCR, one entry per CDR3 protein. The sample comprises roughly 510,000 distinct CDR3 sequences, around 15% of which are singletons, and 8.1% rests with the top ten. Sequencing was performed on PBMCs or a T cell subset sorted from them (not recorded which). These receptors were taken from an adult woman who had mild COVID-19 (a few samples of this study predate the infection). Cell type and time point are not known.

At least ten counts were recorded for this clonotype. V usage is TRBV7-9 and J usage is TRBJ2-7; TRBD2 aligns across 12 bases. The J segment lost 2 bases and the V segment lost 5 bases, leaving 4 bases of the junction unmatched. The CDR3 is 15 residues long. Germline-derived CDR1 and CDR2 are SEHNR and FQNEAQ (reference sequence). The CDR3 DNA follows: TGTGCCAGCAGCCCGTGGACTAGCGGGACCTACGAGCAGTACTTC. Its protein is CASSPWTSGTYEQYF.

In this sample, this clonotype turned up a few times. J is TRBJ2-7 and V is TRBV9; D might be TRBD2 (5 bases). The CDR3 spans 14 residues. Trimming removed 7 bases from V and 3 bases from J, with 17 bases in between. Per the germline V gene, CDR1 is SGDLS and CDR2 is YYNGEE. CDR3 coding DNA: TGTGCCAGCGGACTTTCGGGTACTTTCTACGAGCAGTACTTC. Amino acid sequence: CASGLSGTFYEQYF.

The genes are TRBV6-5 and TRBJ1-3; D gene uncertain. V dropped 2 bases and J dropped 0 bases, with 8 bases sitting between them. The V gene's germline CDR1 is MNHEY and CDR2 SVGAGI. The CDR3 runs 15 residues. In DNA form, the CDR3 reads TGTGCCAGCAGTTACGCTGTAGCCTCTGGAAACACCATATATTTT. This sequence encodes CASSYAVASGNTIYF.

This clonotype was picked up a small number of times. The chain links TRBV20-1 to TRBJ2-3; TRBD2 aligns across 7 bases. The CDR3 runs 14 residues. The germline V gene has CDR1 DFQATT and CDR2 SNEGSKA (reference sequence). V lost 5 bases to trimming and J lost 3 bases; unmatched junction nucleotides: 8. The CDR3: CSAFPLAETDTQYF. The CDR3 DNA reads as TGCAGTGCTTTCCCCCTAGCGGAAACAGATACGCAGTATTTT.